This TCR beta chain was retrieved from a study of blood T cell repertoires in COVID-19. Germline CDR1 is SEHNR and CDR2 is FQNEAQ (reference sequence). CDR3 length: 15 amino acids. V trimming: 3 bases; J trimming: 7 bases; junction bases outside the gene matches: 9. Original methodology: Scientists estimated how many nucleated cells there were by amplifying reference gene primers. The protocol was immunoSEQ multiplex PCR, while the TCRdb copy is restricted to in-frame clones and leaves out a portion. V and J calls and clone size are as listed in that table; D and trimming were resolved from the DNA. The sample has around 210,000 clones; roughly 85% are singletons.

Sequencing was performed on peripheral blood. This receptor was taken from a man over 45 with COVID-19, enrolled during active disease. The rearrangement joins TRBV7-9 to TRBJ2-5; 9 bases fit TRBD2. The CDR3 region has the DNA TGTGCCAGCAGCTTGGAAGCGGGGGGCCTGGCGACCCAGTACTTC. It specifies CASSLEAGGLATQYF.